This entry features one T cell receptor beta chain sequence. Its antigen is unknown. The germline V gene encodes CDR1 KGHDR and CDR2 SFDVKD. The CDR3 contains 14 residues. Germline trimming cut 9 bases from V and 5 bases from J; bases unmatched to any gene: 8. cDNA carried unique molecular identifiers, and a universal primer site was added by template switching. MiXCR, run by TCRdb on the 5' RACE reads, gives a single entry per CDR3 protein. The profile shows 450,000 or so distinct CDR3 sequences, about 14% of them singletons. This record belongs to a study of identical twins. Study-level findings and limits: The models systematically underestimated how much out-of-frame TCR alpha was shared in monozygotic twins. The study based its conclusions on cross-sectional statistical analysis and did not follow the same donors.

These sequences were also reported in another study, on yellow fever vaccine responses in identical twins.

Sample: CD4+ T cells sorted from blood. The J gene is TRBJ2-5, the V gene TRBV24-1; 10 bases align to TRBD1. The TCR sequence derives from a woman younger than 35 in good health. The chain's CDR3 is CATSGDRGRETQYF. The CDR3 DNA follows: TGTGCCACCTCGGGGGACAGGGGTAGGGAGACCCAGTACTTC.